The next 25 T cell receptor beta chains were all read from a single sample in a study of immune characterization of retroperitoneal liposarcoma. TCRdb processed the PCR reads anew with MiXCR; each CDR3 protein has one entry. The sample lists over 10,000 distinct CDR3 sequences, 47% occurring once. Sequenced material: tumor tissue. These receptors originate from a female donor with retroperitoneal liposarcoma.

The sample holds many counts of this clonotype. V usage is TRBV6-1 and J usage is TRBJ2-1; D may be TRBD1 or TRBD2 (6 bases each). The J call may be mistaken, given a closer DNA end match to TRBJ2-7. Germline V lookup: CDR1 MNHNS, CDR2 SASEGT. CDR3 length equals 15 residues. CDR3 sequence: CASSGQGSGEDEQYF. CDR3 nucleotide sequence: TGTGCCAGCTCGGGGCAAGGGTCAGGGGAGGACGAGCAGTACTTC.

The J gene is TRBJ2-4, the V gene TRBV6-6, with D possibly matching TRBD1 (5 bases). TRBJ2-6 matches the DNA end more closely, so the J call is doubtful. Germline-derived CDR1 and CDR2 are MNHNY and SVGAGI (reference sequence). CDR3 length equals 18 residues. The chain's CDR3 is CASSYSNVRGSGANVLTF. The CDR3 DNA is TGTGCCAGCAGTTACTCGAATGTTAGGGGATCTGGGGCCAACGTCCTGACTTTC.

The chain links TRBV6-6 to TRBJ2-3; no clear D gene. V shed 0 bases and J shed 6 bases, with 4 bases lying between them. Germline V gene data show CDR1 as MNHNY and CDR2 as SVGAGI (reference sequence). The CDR3 is 12 amino acids. This chain's CDR3 is CASSYSQDTQYF. The CDR3, as DNA: TGTGCCAGCAGTTACTCGCAGGATACGCAGTATTTT.

This clonotype was counted once. The chain combines TRBV6-1 with TRBJ2-1; D possibly corresponds to TRBD2 (5 bases). The CDR3 runs 14 residues. The V gene's germline CDR1 is MNHNS and CDR2 SASEGT. The ends were cut back, 0 bases at V and 10 bases at J, with 13 bases in the middle. The CDR3 spells CASSEAGDGYEQFF. The CDR3 region has the DNA TGTGCCAGCAGTGAAGCGGGAGACGGCTACGAGCAGTTCTTC.

The rearrangement links TRBV10-1 to TRBJ2-5; D tentatively reads TRBD1 or TRBD2 (5 bases each). Near its end, the DNA agrees better with TRBJ2-7, so the J call may be wrong. Per germline, CDR1 WNHNN and CDR2 SYGVQD (reference sequence). The length of the CDR3 is 15 residues. The CDR3, as DNA: TGCGCCAGCAGTGATCCCCGGTTGGGGGTCTACGAGCAGTACTTC. It is translated as CASSDPRLGVYEQYF.

This sequence joins TRBV6-5 and TRBJ2-3; 11 bases are a match to TRBD1. The length of the CDR3 is 16 residues. The ends lost 0 bases at V and 4 bases at J; junction bases unmatched: 3. Germline V gene sequence: CDR1 MNHEY, CDR2 SVGAGI. The CDR3 loop is CASSYSGQGAADTQYF. DNA for the CDR3: TGTGCCAGCAGTTACTCCGGACAGGGGGCGGCAGATACGCAGTATTTT.

The rearrangement links TRBV6-1 to TRBJ2-1; D unresolved. This CDR3 is built from 12 residues. V dropped 5 bases and J dropped 10 bases, with 12 bases sitting between them. Germline values: CDR1 MNHNS, CDR2 SASEGT. The CDR3 reads CASSNTRAEQFF. CDR3 coding DNA: TGTGCCAGCAGTAACACCCGAGCGGAGCAGTTCTTC.

This clonotype occurred many times. The chain recombines TRBV7-3 with TRBJ2-3; D is unresolved. Germline CDR1 and CDR2: SGHTA and FQGTGA. This CDR3 comprises 14 residues. V was cut by 10 bases and J by 6 bases, with 20 bases left in between. In DNA form, the CDR3 reads TGTGCCACCAAAAGCCAGTCCGCAGAGGATACGCAGTATTTT. It translates to CATKSQSAEDTQYF.

This clonotype came up once. The chain couples TRBV6-9 to TRBJ1-1; D is uncertain. Per germline, CDR1 MNHGY and CDR2 SVAAGI. The V and J ends lost 4 bases and 5 bases respectively, with 14 bases between them. The CDR3 has 14 amino acids. The CDR3 reads CASSWEDPRTEAFF. CDR3 bases: TGTGCCAGCAGTTGGGAGGATCCTCGGACTGAAGCTTTCTTT.

CDR3 sequence (DNA): TGTGCCAGCAGCTTATCCGGGGGGTATGATCAGCCCCAGCATTTT. This encodes CASSLSGGYDQPQHF. This chain connects TRBV11-3 to TRBJ1-5; TRBD1 is a possible D gene (5 bases). Trimming stripped 2 bases from V and 5 bases from J, with 13 bases between. Germline V gene sequence: CDR1 SGHNT, CDR2 YENEEA. The CDR3 has 15 residues.

The V gene is TRBV10-1, the J gene TRBJ2-1; no reliable D call. With the DNA end fitting TRBJ2-5 better, the J assignment may be wrong. Germline CDR1 and CDR2: WNHNN and SYGVQD (reference sequence). The CDR3 extends over 14 amino acids. The CDR3: CASSESIRQETQYF. In DNA, the CDR3 is TGCGCCAGCAGTGAGAGCATCCGTCAAGAGACCCAGTACTTC.

J is TRBJ2-1 and V is TRBV6-1, with TRBD2 identical over 7 bases. CDR1 is MNHNS, CDR2 SASEGT, per germline. This CDR3 is 15 amino acids long. The trim removed 1 base at V and 4 bases at J, leaving 4 bases unmatched. The DNA of the CDR3 is TGTGCCAGCAGTGAAGGCGGGGGACGATACAATGAGCAGTTCTTC. Protein: CASSEGGGRYNEQFF.

V usage is TRBV11-3 and J usage is TRBJ2-4; 8 bases map to TRBD2. This CDR3 comprises 17 residues. Trimming at V came to 5 bases and at J to 13 bases, leaving 22 bases not matched to a gene. The germline gives CDR1 SGHNT, CDR2 YENEEA. CDR3 coding DNA: TGTGCCAGCAGCGCCACCCCTAGTAGCGGGAAGACGAATGAGCAGTACTTC. Amino acid sequence: CASSATPSSGKTNEQYF.

The V gene is TRBV5-1, the J gene TRBJ2-3; possible D gene TRBD2, 6 bases. Germline CDR1 reads SGHRS; CDR2 reads YFSETQ. The CDR3 length is 13 residues. Deletions cut 6 bases from V and 4 bases from J, with 12 bases between. CDR3 nucleotide sequence: TGCGCCAGCACCGAACCGGGGGCAGATACGCAGTATTTT. The encoded protein is CASTEPGADTQYF.

The V call is TRBV27, the J call TRBJ2-4; D is unresolved. CDR1 and CDR2 (germline): MNHEY, SMNVEV (reference sequence). V was trimmed by 6 bases and J by 7 bases, leaving 4 bases between them. The CDR3 sequence is 10 residues long. CDR3 residues: CASRRNIQYF. In DNA, the CDR3 is TGTGCCAGCAGACGGAACATTCAGTACTTC.

This clonotype was seen just once. The chain carries TRBV27 and TRBJ2-1; maybe TRBD1 (6 bases). The CDR3 covers 17 residues. Germline assignment: CDR1 MNHEY and CDR2 SMNVEV (reference sequence). V was pared by 6 bases and J by 0 bases, with 18 bases between. The CDR3 sequence is CASRDPGALSSYNEQFF. In nucleotides, the CDR3 is TGTGCCAGCAGGGATCCAGGGGCCCTAAGCTCCTACAATGAGCAGTTCTTC.

This clonotype showed up many times. This chain links TRBV7-9 with TRBJ2-3; 9 bases line up with TRBD2. Germline lookup yields CDR1 SEHNR and CDR2 FQNEAQ (reference sequence). Trimming at V came to 5 bases and at J to 6 bases, leaving 18 bases not matched to a gene. The CDR3 covers 18 residues. The CDR3 DNA sequence: TGTGCCAGCAGCCGGGGGGTCTCTAGCGGGACTCGGTTGGATACGCAGTATTTT. This sequence encodes CASSRGVSSGTRLDTQYF.

The V and J genes are TRBV6-1 and TRBJ2-3; 9 bases are shared with TRBD1. Germline V gene data show CDR1 as MNHNS and CDR2 as SASEGT. The trim removed 1 base at V and 3 bases at J, leaving 5 bases unmatched. The CDR3 spans 16 residues. In DNA form, the CDR3 reads TGTGCCAGCAGTGAAGACCCGGGACAGGGAACAGATACGCAGTATTTT. Translated, it gives CASSEDPGQGTDTQYF.

This clonotype was seen only a few times. The genes are TRBV7-6 and TRBJ2-6; TRBD1 matches at 7 bases. Germline CDR1 is SGHVS and CDR2 is FNYEAQ. After removal of 11 bases from V and 1 base from J, the junction contained 8 bases not matched to a gene. This CDR3 comprises 15 residues. The CDR3 coding sequence is TGTGCCGTCGACAGGGCCCCATCTGGGGCCAACGTCCTGACTTTC. Translation gives CAVDRAPSGANVLTF. The variable domain in full, with the rest retrieved from reference TRBV7-6 and TRBJ2-6, is GAGVSQSPRYKVTKRGQDVALRCDPISGHVSLYWYRQALGQGPEFLTYFNYEAQQDKSGLPNDRFSAERPEGSISTLTIQRTEQRDSAMYRCAVDRAPSGANVLTFGAGSRLTVL.

This clonotype is medium-sized (0.01 to 0.1%) in the sample. The chain employs TRBV6-1 and TRBJ2-7; 7 bases map to TRBD1. The length of the CDR3 is 15 residues. CDR1 and CDR2 (germline): MNHNS, SASEGT. V shed 2 bases and J 3 bases; nucleotides not matched to a gene: 7. The DNA for the CDR3 is TGTGCCAGCAGTGAAAGAGTAGGGGGCCTCTACGAGCAGTACTTC. This codes for CASSERVGGLYEQYF.

This sequence joins TRBV27 and TRBJ2-5; D possibly corresponds to TRBD1 (6 bases). Germline V gives CDR1 MNHEY, CDR2 SMNVEV (reference sequence). The CDR3 runs 13 residues. The V and J ends lost 5 bases and 4 bases respectively, with 11 bases between them. CDR3 loop: CASSIQGVETQYF. The DNA of the CDR3 is TGTGCCAGCAGTATACAGGGAGTAGAGACCCAGTACTTC.

The chain recombines TRBV6-8 with TRBJ1-3; D remains ambiguous. V shed 4 bases and J shed 4 bases, with 8 bases lying between them. Germline values: CDR1 MNHGY, CDR2 SAAAGT. This CDR3 comprises 13 residues. The CDR3 reads CASSFSYGNTIYF. CDR3 DNA sequence: TGTGCCAGCAGTTTTTCGTACGGAAACACCATATATTTT.

The rearrangement links TRBV27 to TRBJ1-1; D is possibly TRBD1 (5 bases). The CDR3 runs 14 residues. Trimming cost V 3 bases and J 1 base, with 9 bases left between them. Germline V gives CDR1 MNHEY, CDR2 SMNVEV (reference sequence). CDR3 bases: TGTGCCAGCAGTTTCTTACAGGCGAACACTGAAGCTTTCTTT. Translation: CASSFLQANTEAFF.

Comments on this clonotype: A much larger clone differs by one base, so this may be a read error. The chain carries TRBV28 and TRBJ2-3; 12 nucleotides line up with TRBD2. The J call may not be correct, given that the DNA end is closer to TRBJ2-7. CDR1 is MDHEN and CDR2 is SYDVKM in the germline V gene. The CDR3 spans 16 residues. In DNA, the CDR3 is TGTGCCAGCAGTTTCCTAGCGGGAGGGCCCTTCAATGAGCAGTACTTC. Translated, it gives CASSFLAGGPFNEQYF.

This clonotype was counted ten times or more. The rearrangement joins TRBV27 to TRBJ2-5; D gene ambiguous. Germline CDR1 reads MNHEY; CDR2 reads SMNVEV (reference sequence). The V and J ends lost 3 bases and 2 bases respectively, with 7 bases between them. There are 13 residues in the CDR3. CDR3 sequence: CASSLVGQETQYF. CDR3 in DNA: TGTGCCAGCAGTTTGGTAGGGCAAGAGACCCAGTACTTC.